These 27 T cell receptor beta chains were sequenced from one sample in a study of EBV T-cell therapy then PD-1 blockade in nasopharyngeal carcinoma. These receptors lack a known antigen. This sample's time point: 266 days after commencement of treatment, after nivolumab therapy. Indicated treatment: AdE1-LMPpoly-expanded autologous EBV-specific T-cell therapy followed by anti-PD-1 nivolumab. Profiled with immunoSEQ multiplex PCR; TCRdb holds only in-frame clones, not every one. The table has about 20,000 clones, around 80% seen once; the top ten hold more than 25%. Specimen: CD8+ T cells from blood, collected between days 200 and 300 from a patient whose treatment included autologous EBV-specific T cells and nivolumab. These receptors were collected from a man aged 35-49 years with nasopharyngeal carcinoma.

This clone has only one observation. The CDR3 DNA reads as TGTGCCAGCAGCGAGGCGGGACAGGGGGGTTACGAGCAGTACTTC. This sequence encodes CASSEAGQGGYEQYF. The chain carries TRBV13 and TRBJ2-7; 11 bases match TRBD1. The CDR3 is 15 amino acids. Germline-derived CDR1 and CDR2 are PRHDT and FYEKMQ (reference sequence). Trimming removed 5 bases from V and 4 bases from J; junction bases left unmatched: 7.

Here the CDR3 DNA reads TGTGCCAGCAGTGATCGCACAGATACGCAGTATTTT. It codes for CASSDRTDTQYF. The chain links TRBV2 to TRBJ2-3; D not resolved. Deletions cut 3 bases from V and 1 base from J, with 2 bases between. Germline lookup yields CDR1 SNHLY and CDR2 FYNNEI. The CDR3 is made up of 12 amino acids.

This chain links TRBV6-2 or TRBV6-3 with TRBJ1-6; tentative D call: TRBD1 (5 bases). This CDR3 has 14 residues. Trimming pared 5 bases from V and 9 bases from J, leaving 14 bases between. Germline CDR1 reads MNHEY; CDR2 reads SVGEGT. DNA of the CDR3: TGTGCCAGCAGTCCCCCGCCCGGGGGTTCACCCCTCCACTTT. Translating it yields CASSPPPGGSPLHF.

The gene calls are TRBV9 and TRBJ2-1; 9 bases fit TRBD2. V was clipped by 3 bases and J by 5 bases; unmatched bases: 6. Germline assignment: CDR1 SGDLS and CDR2 YYNGEE. The CDR3 length is 15 residues. The CDR3 protein is CASSALAGRNNEQFF. CDR3 nucleotides: TGTGCCAGCAGCGCCCTAGCGGGGCGGAACAATGAGCAGTTCTTC.

V is TRBV27 and J is TRBJ2-3; weak D call: TRBD2 (6 bases). From germline, CDR1 is MNHEY and CDR2 SMNVEV (reference sequence). CDR3 length equals 17 residues. The germline V and J ends were trimmed by 5 bases and 2 bases, with 20 bases remaining between them. CDR3 DNA: TGTGCCAGCAGTCCTATTTCTAACGGGGGAGCCACAGATACGCAGTATTTT. This translates into CASSPISNGGATDTQYF.

The chain carries TRBV7-9 and TRBJ2-5; 7 bases agree with TRBD1. V gave up 5 bases and J gave up 2 bases; unmatched junction bases: 5. There are 14 residues in the CDR3. The germline V gene has CDR1 SEHNR and CDR2 FQNEAQ (reference sequence). The CDR3 DNA reads as TGTGCCAGCAGCCTACCGGGACAGCAAGAGACCCAGTACTTC. It encodes CASSLPGQQETQYF.

The V gene is TRBV9, the J gene TRBJ1-2; a weak D match, TRBD1 (6 bases). CDR3 length equals 15 residues. Per germline, CDR1 SGDLS and CDR2 YYNGEE. V was trimmed by 3 bases and J by 4 bases, leaving 16 bases between them. The CDR3 region is CASSDHRVGVYGYTF. CDR3 bases: TGTGCCAGCAGCGACCACAGGGTGGGGGTCTATGGCTACACCTTC.

The genes are TRBV7-9 and TRBJ1-3; D possibly corresponds to TRBD1 (5 bases). The ends were cut back, 3 bases at V and 2 bases at J, with 17 bases in the middle. Per the germline V gene, CDR1 is SEHNR and CDR2 is FQNEAQ (reference sequence). The CDR3 length is 17 residues. As DNA, the CDR3 is TGTGCCAGCAGCTTCACTTCCGGGACGTTTCCTGGAAACACCATATATTTT. Amino acid sequence: CASSFTSGTFPGNTIYF.

CDR3 protein: CASWRGGVYGYTF. The CDR3 coding sequence is TGTGCCAGCTGGCGGGGGGGAGTCTATGGCTACACCTTC. The V and J genes are TRBV25-1 and TRBJ1-2; the D gene is possibly TRBD1 (5 bases). Deletions cut 8 bases from V and 4 bases from J, with 14 bases between. Germline V gives CDR1 MGHDK, CDR2 SYGVNS. The CDR3 is made up of 13 amino acids.

The chain's CDR3 is CASSQVGRAHEQYF. CDR3 DNA: TGCGCCAGCAGCCAAGTAGGCAGGGCGCACGAGCAGTACTTC. The V and J genes are TRBV4-1 and TRBJ2-7; D might be TRBD1 (5 bases). Germline lookup yields CDR1 MGHRA and CDR2 YSYEKL. Trimming left V 1 base short and J 5 bases short, with 12 bases between. The CDR3 has 14 amino acids.

The V call is TRBV14, the J call TRBJ1-4; D perhaps matches TRBD1 (6 bases). Germline V lookup: CDR1 SGHDN, CDR2 FVKESK. CDR3 length: 14 amino acids. Trimming pared 0 bases from V and 7 bases from J, leaving 9 bases between. The CDR3 sequence: CASSQEQGFEKLFF. CDR3 bases: TGTGCCAGCAGCCAAGAACAGGGTTTTGAAAAACTGTTTTTT.

A single count supports this clone. This chain joins TRBV10-3 and TRBJ1-2; 7 bases align to TRBD1. CDR1 ENHRY and CDR2 SYGVKD come from the germline V gene. CDR3 size: 14 residues. The V segment lost 5 bases and the J segment 6 bases; nucleotides outside the gene matches: 9. The CDR3 coding sequence is TGTGCCATCAGTCCTAAGACAGGGCTCGATGGCTACACCTTC. It encodes CAISPKTGLDGYTF.

The CDR3 sequence: CASSDSRDGGGNEQFF. The CDR3 DNA sequence: TGTGCCAGCAGTGACTCCCGGGACGGCGGGGGCAATGAGCAGTTCTTC. The rearrangement links TRBV6-4 to TRBJ2-1; 7 nucleotides line up with TRBD2. The CDR3 contains 16 residues. Germline-derived CDR1 and CDR2 are MRHNA and SNTAGT. Trimming cost V 0 bases and J 6 bases; bases outside gene matches: 8.

The chain links TRBV12-3 or TRBV12-4 to TRBJ1-1; D is undetermined. The V gene lost 3 bases and the J gene lost 7 bases, with 6 bases spanning the gap. The CDR3 totals 11 residues. The CDR3 protein is CASSFGLEAFF. CDR3 bases: TGTGCCAGCAGTTTCGGACTTGAAGCTTTCTTT.

This chain uses TRBV10-2 with TRBJ2-1, with D perhaps matching TRBD2 (5 bases). CDR3 length: 14 amino acids. Looked up from germline, CDR1 is WSHSY and CDR2 is SAAADI. The V gene lost 4 bases and the J gene lost 4 bases, with 11 bases spanning the gap. The CDR3 coding sequence is TGCGCCAGCAGTGTGGGGAGTGAGTACAATGAGCAGTTCTTC. This gives the protein CASSVGSEYNEQFF.

The gene calls are TRBV2 and TRBJ1-2, with no clear D. Trimming took 10 bases from V and 6 from J, leaving 12 bases between them. The V gene's germline CDR1 is SNHLY and CDR2 FYNNEI. The length of the CDR3 is 11 residues. CDR3 sequence: CANPAGHGYTF. In nucleotides, the CDR3 is TGTGCCAACCCGGCCGGGCATGGCTACACCTTC.

The chain employs TRBV29-1 and TRBJ2-7; tentative D call: TRBD2 (5 bases). The CDR3 spans 11 residues. The germline V gene encodes CDR1 SQVTM and CDR2 ANQGSEA. V was pared by 7 bases and J by 3 bases, with 10 bases between. The CDR3 sequence: CSGVLDYEQYF. CDR3 nucleotide sequence: TGCAGCGGCGTACTAGACTACGAGCAGTACTTC.

The rearrangement joins TRBV9 to TRBJ1-2; no clear D gene. Deletions cut 2 bases from V and 3 bases from J, with 11 bases between. The CDR3 sequence is 14 residues long. CDR1 and CDR2 (germline): SGDLS, YYNGEE. In DNA form, the CDR3 reads TGTGCCAGCAGCGTGGACGTCGGGGACTATGGCTACACCTTC. Encoded protein: CASSVDVGDYGYTF.

This chain joins TRBV6-5 and TRBJ2-1; 11 nucleotides match TRBD2. CDR1 and CDR2 (germline): MNHEY, SVGAGI. V shed 7 bases and J 4 bases; nucleotides not matched to a gene: 6. The CDR3 is made up of 15 amino acids. CDR3 nucleotides: TGTGCCAGCAACCCCTCTAGCGGGGGGTACAATGAGCAGTTCTTC. Translation gives CASNPSSGGYNEQFF.

V usage is TRBV9 and J usage is TRBJ1-2; no reliable D call. The CDR3 is 12 amino acids. The V end lost 2 bases, the J end lost 7 bases, and 9 bases lay between the germline ends. Germline assignment: CDR1 SGDLS and CDR2 YYNGEE. CDR3 bases: TGTGCCAGCAGCGTTCCCAGAGTTGGCTACACCTTC. Amino acid sequence: CASSVPRVGYTF.

The chain uses TRBV11-1 and TRBJ2-7; D ambiguous. The V gene lost 3 bases and the J gene lost 0 bases, with 6 bases spanning the gap. Germline V lookup: CDR1 SGHAT, CDR2 FQDESV (reference sequence). This CDR3 is 13 amino acids long. CDR3 protein: CASSFDTSYEQYF. The DNA for the CDR3 is TGTGCCAGCAGCTTCGACACCTCCTACGAGCAGTACTTC.

On this clone itself: This likely comes from a read error, as the CDR3 has no conserved phenylalanine or tryptophan at its end. It is unclear where the CDR3 begins or ends on the DNA, so no DNA is shown, and the CDR3 is as TCRdb lists it. The chain combines TRBV2 with TRBJ2-3; the D segment call TRBD2 is taken from the table without a DNA check. The CDR3 contains 12 residues when both ends are counted. CDR1 SNHLY and CDR2 FYNNEI come from the germline V gene. CDR3: CASNSPGTSGGS.

The chain uses TRBV11-2 and TRBJ1-5; tentatively, D is TRBD1 (5 bases). Germline CDR1 and CDR2: SGHAT and FQNNGV. V was clipped by 2 bases and J by 1 base, with 9 bases between them. The CDR3 runs 15 residues. The CDR3 loop is CASSLSPGSNQPQHF. For the CDR3, the DNA is TGTGCCAGCAGCTTATCCCCAGGGAGCAATCAGCCCCAGCATTTT.

V gene TRBV4-2 combines with J gene TRBJ2-3; TRBD2 matches 7 bases. The CDR3 consists of 18 residues. Germline CDR1 LGHNA, CDR2 YNFKEQ. After removal of 0 bases from V and 4 bases from J, the junction contained 13 bases not matched to a gene. CDR3 residues: CASSQDSLGLVGADTQYF. As DNA, the CDR3 is TGTGCCAGCAGCCAAGATTCCCTCGGACTAGTTGGGGCAGATACGCAGTATTTT.

The genes are TRBV10-3 and TRBJ2-2; D unresolved. V gave up 0 bases and J gave up 8 bases, with 10 bases separating them. The CDR3 is made up of 14 amino acids. The germline CDR1 and CDR2 sequences are ENHRY and SYGVKD. The CDR3, as DNA: TGTGCCATCAGTGAGTCGACCGGAAAGGGGGAGCTGTTTTTT. This translates into CAISESTGKGELFF.

V and J are TRBV9 and TRBJ2-3, with 11 bases fitting TRBD2. V lost 3 bases to trimming and J lost 5 bases; unmatched junction nucleotides: 5. In germline, CDR1 is SGDLS, CDR2 YYNGEE. CDR3 length: 15 residues. DNA for the CDR3: TGTGCCAGCAGCGAGGGGACTAGCGGTTTAGATACGCAGTATTTT. It translates to CASSEGTSGLDTQYF.

This clone is termed medium-sized (0.01 to 0.1%). The chain combines TRBV9 with TRBJ1-2; D is perhaps TRBD1 (6 bases). The CDR3 runs to 15 residues. V gave up 3 bases and J gave up 3 bases, with 15 bases separating them. Germline lookup yields CDR1 SGDLS and CDR2 YYNGEE. The CDR3: CASSADVGADYGYTF. In DNA, the CDR3 is TGTGCCAGCAGCGCCGACGTGGGGGCGGACTATGGCTACACCTTC.